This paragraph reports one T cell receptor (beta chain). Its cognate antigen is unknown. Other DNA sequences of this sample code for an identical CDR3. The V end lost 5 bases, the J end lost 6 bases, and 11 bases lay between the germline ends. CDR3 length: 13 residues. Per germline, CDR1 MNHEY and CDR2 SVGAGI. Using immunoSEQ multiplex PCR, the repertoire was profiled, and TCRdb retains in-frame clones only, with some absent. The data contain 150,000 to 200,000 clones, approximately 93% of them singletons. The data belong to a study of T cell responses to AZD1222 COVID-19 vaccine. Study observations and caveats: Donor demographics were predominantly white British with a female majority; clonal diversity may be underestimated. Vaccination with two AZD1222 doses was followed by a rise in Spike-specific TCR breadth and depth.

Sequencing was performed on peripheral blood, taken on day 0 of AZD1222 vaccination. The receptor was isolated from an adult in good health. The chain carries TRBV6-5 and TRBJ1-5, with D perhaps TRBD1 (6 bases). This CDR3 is CASSLRGGQPQHF. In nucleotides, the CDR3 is TGTGCCAGCAGTCTCAGGGGCGGTCAGCCCCAGCATTTT.